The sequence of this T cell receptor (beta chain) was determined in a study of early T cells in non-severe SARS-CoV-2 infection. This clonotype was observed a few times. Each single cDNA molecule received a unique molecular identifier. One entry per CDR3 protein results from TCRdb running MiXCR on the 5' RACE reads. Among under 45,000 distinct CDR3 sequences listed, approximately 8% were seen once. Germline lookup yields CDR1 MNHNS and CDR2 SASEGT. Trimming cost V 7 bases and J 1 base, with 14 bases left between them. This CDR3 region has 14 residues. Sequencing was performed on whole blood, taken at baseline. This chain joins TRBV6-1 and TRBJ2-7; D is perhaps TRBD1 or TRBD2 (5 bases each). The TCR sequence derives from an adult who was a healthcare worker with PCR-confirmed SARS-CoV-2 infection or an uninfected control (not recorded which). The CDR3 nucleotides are TGTGCCAGCAATACCCCAGGGAGATCCTACGAGCAGTACTTC. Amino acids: CASNTPGRSYEQYF.